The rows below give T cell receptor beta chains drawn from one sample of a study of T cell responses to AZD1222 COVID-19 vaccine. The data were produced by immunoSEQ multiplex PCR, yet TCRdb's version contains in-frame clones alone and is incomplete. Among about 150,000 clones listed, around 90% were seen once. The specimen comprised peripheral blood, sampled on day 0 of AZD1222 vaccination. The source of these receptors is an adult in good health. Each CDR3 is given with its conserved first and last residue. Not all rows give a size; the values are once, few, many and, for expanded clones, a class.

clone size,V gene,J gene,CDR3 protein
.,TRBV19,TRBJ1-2,CASRPEGGVPYGYTF
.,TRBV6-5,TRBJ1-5,CASSDRQYSNQPQHF
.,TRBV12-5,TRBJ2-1,CASGLYRVWDEQFF
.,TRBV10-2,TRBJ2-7,CASGVWSYEQYF
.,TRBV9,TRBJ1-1,CASSSPGTEAFF
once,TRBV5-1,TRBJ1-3,CASSLGGQNTIYF
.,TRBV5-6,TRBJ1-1,CASSFSGTTEAFF
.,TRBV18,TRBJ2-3,CASSLTQGSSTDTQYF
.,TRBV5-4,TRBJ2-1,CATQKGGAWNEQFF
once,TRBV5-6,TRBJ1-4,CASSNQGSANEKLFF
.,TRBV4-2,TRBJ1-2,CASSQETNRDRELFYGYTF
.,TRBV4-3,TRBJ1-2,CASSPWDRSDGYTF
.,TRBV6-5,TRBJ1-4,CASRISGASGEKLFF
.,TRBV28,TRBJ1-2,CASSTGMVMNGYTF
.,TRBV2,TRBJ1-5,CASQLGTGGSRQPQHF
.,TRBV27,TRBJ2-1,CASTETPNKYEQFF
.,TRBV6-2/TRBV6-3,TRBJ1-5,CASSFGGNEVQPQHF
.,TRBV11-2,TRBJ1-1,CASSGTSLNTEAFF
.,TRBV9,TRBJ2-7,CASSLSGGTLYEQYF
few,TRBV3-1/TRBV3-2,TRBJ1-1,CASSQDWSYMNTEAFF
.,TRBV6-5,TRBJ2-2,CASIGGTANTGELFF
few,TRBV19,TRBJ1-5,CASSIPRVRLQPQHF
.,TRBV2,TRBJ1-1,CASSVLNTEAFF
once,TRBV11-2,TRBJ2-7,CASSLWEGIEQYF